Each of the 20 T cell receptor beta chains below was sequenced from the same sample in a study of cytomegalovirus exposure and HLA in healthy donors. PCR involved 60 Vbeta and 13 Jbeta primers. Profiling relied on immunoSEQ multiplex PCR, and the TCRdb table lists in-frame clones only, not all of them. Found here are fewer than 200,000 clones, approximately 71% of them singletons; the top ten hold 1.5%. Sequencing used PBMCs. The receptor source for this set is a girl under 18 in good health and CMV-seronegative.

Here the CDR3 DNA reads TGCGCCAGCAGCCGTGGGGAGGGGAGGAGCACAGATACGCAGTATTTT. It encodes CASSRGEGRSTDTQYF. The chain recombines TRBV5-1 with TRBJ2-3; 7 bases line up with TRBD2. Germline loops: CDR1 SGHRS, CDR2 YFSETQ. This CDR3 has 16 amino acids. The V gene end was trimmed by 4 bases and the J gene end by 0 bases; junction bases not matched to a gene: 8.

This clone was counted between two and nine times. CDR3: CATSRESQGHQETQYF. The CDR3 nucleotides are TGTGCCACCAGCAGAGAGTCCCAGGGTCACCAAGAGACCCAGTACTTC. The chain employs TRBV15 and TRBJ2-5; a possible D gene is TRBD1 (5 bases). The CDR3 sequence is 16 residues long. V was pared by 0 bases and J by 0 bases, with 11 bases between. Germline CDR1 LNHNV, CDR2 YYDKDF (reference sequence).

This clone appeared a few times. The chain employs TRBV28 and TRBJ1-4, with D maybe TRBD1 (5 bases). Germline V gives CDR1 MDHEN, CDR2 SYDVKM. The CDR3 is 15 amino acids. The V end lost 6 bases, the J end lost 4 bases, and 15 bases lay between the germline ends. The chain's CDR3 is CASSSGGTSNEKLFF. For the CDR3, the DNA is TGTGCCAGCAGCAGCGGGGGAACTAGTAATGAAAAACTGTTTTTT.

The genes are TRBV5-4 and TRBJ1-3, with unresolved D. The V end lost 0 bases, the J end lost 3 bases, and 7 bases lay between the germline ends. Germline V lookup: CDR1 SGHNT, CDR2 YYREEE (reference sequence). The CDR3 has 14 residues. The DNA of the CDR3 is TGTGCCAGCAGCTTGGGAGGGATTGGAAACACCATATATTTT. This translates into CASSLGGIGNTIYF.

This rearrangement joins TRBV18 to TRBJ1-1; 8 bases are a match to TRBD1. The junction had 4 bases not matched to a gene; V was cut back by 3 bases and J by 1 base. The CDR3 runs to 15 residues. The germline V gene encodes CDR1 KGHSH and CDR2 LQKENI. CDR3 nucleotide sequence: TGTGCCAGCTCACCGGCAGGGGGCCCGAACACTGAAGCTTTCTTT. It encodes CASSPAGGPNTEAFF.

The chain couples TRBV5-4 to TRBJ1-4; 8 nucleotides align to TRBD1. The junction had 7 bases not matched to a gene; V was cut back by 4 bases and J by 8 bases. There are 14 residues in the CDR3. Germline V gives CDR1 SGHNT, CDR2 YYREEE (reference sequence). CDR3 protein: CASSPTGVGEKLFF. In DNA form, the CDR3 reads TGTGCCAGCAGCCCGACAGGGGTGGGCGAAAAACTGTTTTTT.

This clone was seen more than once but under ten times. The chain carries TRBV25-1 and TRBJ2-7; the D gene is possibly TRBD1 (5 bases). The germline V gene encodes CDR1 MGHDK and CDR2 SYGVNS. The ends were cut back, 5 bases at V and 3 bases at J, with 14 bases in the middle. The CDR3 runs 14 residues. CDR3 in DNA: TGTGCCAGCAGTCCCCCCGGACACCTCTACGAGCAGTACTTC. It translates to CASSPPGHLYEQYF.

The rearrangement joins TRBV5-6 to TRBJ2-7; 7 nucleotides line up with TRBD1. There are 14 residues in the CDR3. V was clipped by 2 bases and J by 2 bases; unmatched bases: 4. In germline, CDR1 is SGHDT, CDR2 YYEEEE. For the CDR3, the DNA is TGTGCCAGCAGCTTCTGGACAGGAACCTACGAGCAGTACTTC. Translation gives CASSFWTGTYEQYF.

This clone was counted a single time. Here the CDR3 DNA reads TGTGCCAGCAGTTCACAGCCAGAATACGAGCAGTACTTC. It codes for CASSSQPEYEQYF. The chain carries TRBV6-6 and TRBJ2-7, with no clear D. Trimming cost V 4 bases and J 4 bases, with 11 bases left between them. Germline CDR1 MNHNY, CDR2 SVGAGI (reference sequence). The CDR3 extends over 13 amino acids.

This clone was seen a handful of times. The genes are TRBV5-1 and TRBJ2-2, with 7 bases aligning to TRBD1. The CDR3 consists of 13 residues. Germline V lookup: CDR1 SGHRS, CDR2 YFSETQ. The J segment lost 1 base and the V segment lost 7 bases, leaving 1 base of the junction unmatched. CDR3 in DNA: TGCGCCAGCCGACAGGGGAACACCGGGGAGCTGTTTTTT. It codes for CASRQGNTGELFF.

This chain links TRBV30 with TRBJ1-2; 7 nucleotides align to TRBD1. Germline-derived CDR1 and CDR2 are GTSNPN and SVGIG (reference sequence). This CDR3 has 14 residues. V lost 4 bases and J lost 4; bases outside the gene matches: 9. DNA of the CDR3: TGTGCCTGGACTGTCGGCAGGGGGGCCTATGGCTACACCTTC. Its protein product is CAWTVGRGAYGYTF.

The chain is built from TRBV6-6 and TRBJ1-1; D is ambiguous. Per germline, CDR1 MNHNY and CDR2 SVGAGI (reference sequence). The CDR3 has 13 residues. V lost 10 bases and J 3 bases, leaving 15 bases between the germline ends. CDR3 sequence (DNA): TGTGCCACCACGACGGGTGGGTACACTGAAGCTTTCTTT. Translated, it gives CATTTGGYTEAFF.

To note about this clone: The sample holds other DNA sequences that translate to the same CDR3. The V gene is TRBV5-4, the J gene TRBJ2-5; D call uncertain. The CDR3 runs to 13 residues. Germline loops: CDR1 SGHNT, CDR2 YYREEE (reference sequence). The germline V and J ends were trimmed by 0 bases and 2 bases, with 5 bases remaining between them. The CDR3 DNA reads TGTGCCAGCAGCTTGGCGGTACAAGAGACCCAGTACTTC. Protein sequence: CASSLAVQETQYF.

V is TRBV28 and J is TRBJ1-1; 7 nucleotides align to TRBD1. CDR3 length: 14 amino acids. V was pared by 4 bases and J by 4 bases, with 6 bases of the junction left unmatched. CDR1 MDHEN and CDR2 SYDVKM come from the germline V gene. The CDR3 region has the DNA TGTGCCAGCAGTTCACAGGGGAGCCTCACTGAAGCTTTCTTT. Its translation: CASSSQGSLTEAFF.

The J gene is TRBJ1-5, the V gene TRBV5-4; 8 bases line up with TRBD1. The CDR3 extends over 14 amino acids. CDR1 and CDR2 from the germline V gene are SGHNT and YYREEE (reference sequence). V was pared by 4 bases and J by 4 bases, with 4 bases of the junction left unmatched. The CDR3 DNA reads TGTGCCAGCAGCGTCGGACAGGGTAATCAGCCCCAGCATTTT. Its translation: CASSVGQGNQPQHF.

The CDR3 coding sequence is TGCGCCAGCAGTGAATGGGGGAGGTCACCCCTCCACTTT. Translation: CASSEWGRSPLHF. The chain recombines TRBV10-1 with TRBJ1-6, with TRBD1 as a possible D gene (5 bases). The CDR3 is 13 residues long. Germline loops: CDR1 WNHNN, CDR2 SYGVQD (reference sequence). Between the trimmed V and J ends, which lost 3 bases and 10 bases, there was a span of 10 bases.

This clone was detected once. The rearrangement links TRBV29-1 to TRBJ1-2, with 8 bases identical to TRBD1. The CDR3 consists of 13 residues. V trimming: 3 bases; J trimming: 3 bases; junction bases outside the gene matches: 3. The germline V gene has CDR1 SQVTM and CDR2 ANQGSEA. The CDR3 spells CSVDRGRDYGYTF. CDR3 nucleotide sequence: TGCAGCGTTGACAGGGGGCGCGACTATGGCTACACCTTC.

This clone was detected only a few times. The chain combines TRBV19 with TRBJ1-1; D ambiguous. The germline V gene has CDR1 LNHDA and CDR2 SQIVND (reference sequence). V was shortened by 5 bases and J by 3 bases, with 13 bases between the two germline ends. CDR3 length equals 14 residues. CDR3 nucleotide sequence: TGTGCCAGTAGTGTAAGCCGCTTCCACACTGAAGCTTTCTTT. This translates into CASSVSRFHTEAFF.

This sequence joins TRBV7-8 and TRBJ1-2, with 11 bases that match TRBD1. The germline gives CDR1 SGHVS, CDR2 FQNEAQ. The CDR3 runs to 15 residues. The V segment lost 5 bases and the J segment 3 bases; nucleotides outside the gene matches: 5. The CDR3 DNA follows: TGTGCCAGCAGCCCCGGGACAGGGGGTTACTATGGCTACACCTTC. As protein: CASSPGTGGYYGYTF.

The V call is TRBV27, the J call TRBJ2-3, with 14 positions matching TRBD2. CDR1 is MNHEY, CDR2 SMNVEV, per germline (reference sequence). The V segment lost 5 bases and the J segment 8 bases; nucleotides outside the gene matches: 9. The CDR3 has 16 residues. The CDR3 DNA sequence: TGTGCCAGCAGTACGACTAGCGGGGGGGGAGTCGGTACGCAGTATTTT. It is translated as CASSTTSGGGVGTQYF.